This passage covers 27 T cell receptor beta chains from one sample sequenced in a study of molecular identifiers for immune sequencing clone quantification. TCRdb passed the PCR reads through MiXCR, listing each CDR3 protein once. The table includes hundreds of thousands of distinct CDR3 sequences, less than 30% detected once. Sequencing used naive CD8+ T cells from blood, with Jurkat cell RNA spiked in. The sample's subset: FACS-sorted CD8+CD4-CCR7+CD45RA+ naive T cells. The source of these receptors is a human donor in good health. Some libraries in this study had Jurkat cell RNA spiked in.

V and J are TRBV19 and TRBJ1-5; D gene ambiguous. In germline, CDR1 is LNHDA, CDR2 SQIVND (reference sequence). V was pared by 7 bases and J by 3 bases, with 13 bases between. This CDR3 is 14 amino acids long. Here the CDR3 reads CASIPDGDNQPQHF. CDR3 nucleotides: TGTGCCAGTATACCAGACGGGGACAATCAGCCCCAGCATTTT. The variable domain in full, with the rest retrieved from reference TRBV19 and TRBJ1-5, is DGGITQSPKYLFRKEGQNVTLSCEQNLNHDAMYWYRQDPGQGLRLIYYSQIVNDFQKGDIAEGYSVSREKKESFPLTVTSAQKNPTAFYLCASIPDGDNQPQHFGDGTRLSIL.

The chain employs TRBV28 and TRBJ1-1; TRBD1 matches 7 bases. Trimming cost V 4 bases and J 3 bases; bases outside gene matches: 5. From germline, CDR1 is MDHEN and CDR2 SYDVKM. This CDR3 contains 14 residues. CDR3 sequence (DNA): TGTGCCAGCAGTTCCGGGACAGCTTACACTGAAGCTTTCTTT. Amino acid sequence: CASSSGTAYTEAFF.

To note about this clonotype: As the CDR3 is not closed by the conserved phenylalanine or tryptophan, this likely results from a read error. The chain combines TRBV4-3 with TRBJ2-2; TRBD1 agrees at 7 bases. CDR1 is LGHNA and CDR2 is YSLEER in the germline V gene. The trim removed 4 bases at V and 2 bases at J, leaving 4 bases unmatched. CDR3 length: 15 amino acids. CDR3: CASSLGTANTGELFL. The CDR3 DNA reads as TGCGCCAGCAGCCTAGGGACAGCTAACACCGGGGAGCTGTTTCTT.

The genes are TRBV2 and TRBJ2-2; TRBD2 aligns across 7 bases. V shed 8 bases and J 3 bases; nucleotides not matched to a gene: 9. Germline V gives CDR1 SNHLY, CDR2 FYNNEI. This CDR3 contains 15 residues. The CDR3 loop reads CASLNSREYTGELFF. CDR3 bases: TGTGCCAGCTTAAATTCGCGGGAGTACACCGGGGAGCTGTTTTTT.

This chain links TRBV14 with TRBJ1-4; D is uncertain. CDR3 size: 17 residues. Looked up from germline, CDR1 is SGHDN and CDR2 is FVKESK. CDR3 sequence (DNA): TGTACCAACAGCCAGGCTGGGCCAGGATGGGGTAATGAAAAACTGTTTTTT. Translation gives CTNSQAGPGWGNEKLFF.

This clonotype appeared a few times. V and J are TRBV28 and TRBJ1-2, with D uncertain. This CDR3 has 13 amino acids. V dropped 4 bases and J dropped 3 bases, with 9 bases sitting between them. Germline V gene sequence: CDR1 MDHEN, CDR2 SYDVKM. CDR3 loop: CASSSVGYYGYTF. In DNA form, the CDR3 reads TGTGCCAGCAGTTCGGTCGGTTACTATGGCTACACCTTC.

This clonotype was recorded a few times. The chain is built from TRBV13 and TRBJ1-1; TRBD1 matches at 9 bases. From germline, CDR1 is PRHDT and CDR2 FYEKMQ (reference sequence). V lost 5 bases, J lost 5 bases, and 9 bases stayed unmatched. This CDR3 has 15 residues. In DNA form, the CDR3 reads TGTGCCAGCAGCACCACAGGGGGCGCGGGAACTGAAGCTTTCTTT. This translates into CASSTTGGAGTEAFF.

This clonotype was detected ten times or more. The chain uses TRBV29-1 and TRBJ2-7, with 9 bases matching TRBD1. The CDR3 length is 13 residues. CDR1 is SQVTM, CDR2 ANQGSEA, per germline. V lost 7 bases to trimming and J lost 0 bases; unmatched junction nucleotides: 4. DNA for the CDR3: TGCAGCGCCTGGACAGGGGACTCCTACGAGCAGTACTTC. Translation gives CSAWTGDSYEQYF.

The sample holds a few counts of this clonotype. V usage is TRBV11-1 and J usage is TRBJ2-1; 9 bases line up with TRBD2. Trimming cost V 2 bases and J 8 bases; bases outside gene matches: 7. The CDR3 loop spans 15 amino acids. Germline values: CDR1 SGHAT, CDR2 FQDESV (reference sequence). DNA of the CDR3: TGTGCCAGCAGCTTAACAGCGGGAGGCGGGGATGAGCAGTTCTTC. Translation gives CASSLTAGGGDEQFF.

This clonotype has a count of ten or more. The J gene is TRBJ1-4, the V gene TRBV7-9; weak D call: TRBD1 (5 bases). The CDR3 has 15 residues. The germline CDR1 and CDR2 sequences are SEHNR and FQNEAQ (reference sequence). The ends were cut back, 1 base at V and 8 bases at J, with 14 bases in the middle. This chain's CDR3 is CASSLVTREREKLFF. For the CDR3, the DNA is TGTGCCAGCAGCTTAGTTACCAGGGAGCGCGAAAAACTGTTTTTT.

This clonotype was found many times. V gene TRBV2 combines with J gene TRBJ2-7; tentatively, D is TRBD1 or TRBD2 (5 bases each). The germline V gene has CDR1 SNHLY and CDR2 FYNNEI. This CDR3 comprises 12 residues. V was shortened by 3 bases and J by 2 bases, with 5 bases between the two germline ends. The CDR3 nucleotides read TGTGCCAGCAGTGAGGGGGCCTACGAGCAGTACTTC. Translated, it gives CASSEGAYEQYF. The entire variable domain, with the rest obtained from reference TRBV2 and TRBJ2-7, is as follows: EPEVTQTPSHQVTQMGQEVILRCVPISNHLYFYWYRQILGQKVEFLVSFYNNEISEKSEIFDDQFSVERPDGSNFTLKIRSTKLEDSAMYFCASSEGAYEQYFGPGTRLTVT.

Ten or more counts support this clonotype. The rearrangement links TRBV7-2 to TRBJ1-5; D call uncertain. CDR1 and CDR2 (germline): SGHTA, FQGNSA. The CDR3 is 17 amino acids. With 5 bases removed from V and 0 bases from J, the gap between germline ends came to 17 bases. CDR3 region: CASSLGAALVSNQPQHF. The CDR3 nucleotides are TGTGCCAGCAGCCTGGGCGCGGCACTGGTTAGCAATCAGCCCCAGCATTTT. Complete variable domain (other parts from reference TRBV7-2 and TRBJ1-5): GAGVSQSPSNKVTEKGKDVELRCDPISGHTALYWYRQSLGQGLEFLIYFQGNSAPDKSGLPSDRFSAERTGGSVSTLTIQRTQQEDSAVYLCASSLGAALVSNQPQHFGDGTRLSIL.

The chain employs TRBV9 and TRBJ2-1, with D tentatively TRBD2 (6 bases). Per germline, CDR1 SGDLS and CDR2 YYNGEE. The CDR3 totals 15 residues. V gave up 7 bases and J gave up 0 bases, with 14 bases separating them. CDR3 in amino acids: CASFGGEISYNEQFF. The CDR3 DNA follows: TGTGCCAGCTTCGGCGGGGAAATCTCCTACAATGAGCAGTTCTTC.

This clonotype has a count of ten or more. One junction end does not reproduce the germline sequence, and a read error may be involved. The chain couples TRBV7-9 to TRBJ2-4; possible D gene TRBD2, 5 bases. Germline CDR1 and CDR2: SEHNR and FQNEAQ (reference sequence). The CDR3 is made up of 10 amino acids. CDR3 bases: TGTGCCAGCAGGCCGGGAAGGATGGACTTC. Protein product: CASRPGRMDF.

This clonotype has just a few counts. Since no conserved phenylalanine or tryptophan closes the CDR3, a read error is the likely cause. This chain links TRBV4-3 with TRBJ2-1; possible D gene TRBD1, 6 bases. CDR1 is LGHNA and CDR2 is YSLEER in the germline V gene. Trimming removed 3 bases from V and 4 bases from J, with 13 bases in between. CDR3 length: 15 residues. Here the CDR3 reads CASSQARGPYNEQFS. CDR3 nucleotide sequence: TGCGCCAGCAGCCAGGCCAGGGGACCTTACAATGAGCAGTTCTCC.

This clonotype was recorded many times. This sequence joins TRBV7-9 and TRBJ2-7; D remains unclear. The CDR3 consists of 15 residues. Germline loops: CDR1 SEHNR, CDR2 FQNEAQ (reference sequence). V was pared by 4 bases and J by 0 bases, with 13 bases between. The CDR3 spells CASSSPGGVSYEQYF. The DNA of the CDR3 is TGTGCCAGCAGCTCCCCGGGCGGCGTCTCCTACGAGCAGTACTTC.

As regards this clonotype: This clone may be a read error of a much larger clone one base away. V usage is TRBV7-9 and J usage is TRBJ1-1; D unresolved. The CDR3 is 13 amino acids. Germline V lookup: CDR1 SEHNR, CDR2 FQNEAQ (reference sequence). CDR3 sequence: CASGLEGMGEAFF. The CDR3, as DNA: TGTGCCAGCGGCTTGGAAGGGATGGGTGAAGCTTTCTTT.

This clonotype was detected only a few times. The chain recombines TRBV9 with TRBJ2-2; D not certain. The germline CDR1 and CDR2 sequences are SGDLS and YYNGEE. This CDR3 is 18 amino acids long. Trimming took off 2 bases at V and 1 base at J, with 18 bases between the two ends. The CDR3 DNA reads TGTGCCAGCAGCGTGGCATCGGACGCCCCCAGGAACACCGGGGAGCTGTTTTTT. Amino acids: CASSVASDAPRNTGELFF.

This clonotype has ten or more counts. J is TRBJ1-4 and V is TRBV7-9, with D possibly matching TRBD1 (5 bases). Trimming cost V 5 bases and J 5 bases, with 9 bases left between them. This CDR3 region has 13 residues. Germline lookup yields CDR1 SEHNR and CDR2 FQNEAQ (reference sequence). CDR3 sequence (DNA): TGTGCCAGCAGCACCGGACAAAATGAAAAACTGTTTTTT. The encoded protein is CASSTGQNEKLFF.

The genes are TRBV6-5 and TRBJ2-7; 9 nucleotides agree with TRBD1. Trimming cost V 6 bases and J 3 bases; bases outside gene matches: 6. Per the germline V gene, CDR1 is MNHEY and CDR2 is SVGAGI. The CDR3 is made up of 14 amino acids. CDR3: CASSWGQGFYEQYF. DNA of the CDR3: TGTGCCAGCAGCTGGGGACAGGGATTCTACGAGCAGTACTTC.

This clonotype has a handful of counts. The rearrangement links TRBV3-1 to TRBJ2-7; D ambiguous. The germline V gene encodes CDR1 LGHDT and CDR2 YNNKEL (reference sequence). The CDR3 is 16 amino acids. V dropped 0 bases and J dropped 7 bases, with 19 bases sitting between them. DNA of the CDR3: TGTGCCAGCAGCCAAGATATAATAGGCTTGGTCCTTGAGCAGTACTTC. Translated: CASSQDIIGLVLEQYF.

Of note for this clonotype: A junction boundary mismatches the germline segment, possibly from a read error. J is TRBJ2-2 and V is TRBV7-9; D gene unclear. Per the germline V gene, CDR1 is SEHNR and CDR2 is FQNEAQ (reference sequence). The CDR3 sequence is 16 residues long. CDR3 DNA sequence: TGTGCCAGCATCCCAACCCTGAAAGGGAACACCGTGGAGCTGTTTTTT. Translation gives CASIPTLKGNTVELFF.

This clonotype was picked up many times. The chain is built from TRBV24-1 and TRBJ2-1; D is ambiguous. The germline CDR1 and CDR2 sequences are KGHDR and SFDVKD. This CDR3 is built from 12 residues. The germline V and J ends were trimmed by 2 bases and 7 bases, with 5 bases remaining between them. CDR3 region: CATSDSRNEQFF. The CDR3 DNA sequence: TGTGCCACCAGTGATTCGCGGAATGAGCAGTTCTTC.

This clonotype occurred many times. V is TRBV27 and J is TRBJ2-3; tentatively, D is TRBD2 (6 bases). The CDR3 is made up of 13 amino acids. Per germline, CDR1 MNHEY and CDR2 SMNVEV (reference sequence). V was pared by 2 bases and J by 5 bases, with 8 bases between. CDR3 sequence reads: CASSLLAKDTQYF. CDR3 DNA sequence: TGTGCCAGCAGTTTACTAGCGAAAGATACGCAGTATTTT.

This clonotype was seen only a few times. The CDR3 here is CASSMVADSPNYGYTF. CDR3 nucleotides: TGTGCCAGCAGTATGGTTGCAGATAGCCCTAACTATGGCTACACCTTC. This sequence joins TRBV13 and TRBJ1-2; D gene ambiguous. Germline V CDR1 and CDR2: PRHDT, FYEKMQ (reference sequence). V dropped 6 bases and J dropped 0 bases, with 17 bases sitting between them. The length of the CDR3 is 16 residues. Full variable domain (missing parts from reference TRBV13 and TRBJ1-2): AAGVIQSPRHLIKEKRETATLKCYPIPRHDTVYWYQQGPGQDPQFLISFYEKMQSDKGSIPDRFSAQQFSDYHSELNMSSLELGDSALYFCASSMVADSPNYGYTFGSGTRLTVV.

The chain employs TRBV12-3 or TRBV12-4 and TRBJ2-7, with TRBD2 matching 11 bases. The CDR3 runs 13 residues. V was pared by 3 bases and J by 6 bases, with 1 base of the junction left unmatched. The CDR3 sequence is CASSFGTSGEQYF. The CDR3 nucleotides read TGTGCCAGCAGTTTCGGGACTAGCGGCGAGCAGTACTTC.

Comments on this clonotype: Without the conserved terminal phenylalanine or tryptophan, this CDR3 likely stems from a read error. The rearrangement links TRBV6-1 to TRBJ1-5; perhaps TRBD1 as D (5 bases). CDR3 length equals 12 residues. The germline V gene has CDR1 MNHNS and CDR2 SASEGT. Trimming took off 4 bases at V and 5 bases at J, with 6 bases between the two ends. Written as DNA, the CDR3 is TGTGCCAGCAGTGTGGGGGATCAGCCCCAGCATTCT. Translated, it gives CASSVGDQPQHS.